The clone carrying this T cell receptor (beta chain) has just one count. This sample was included in a study of blood T cell repertoires in COVID-19. Study context: Samples came from the United States, Italy and Spain, spanning acute and convalescent COVID-19. In each case, the material was cDNA or gDNA derived from T cells, B-cell-depleted T cells, or PBMCs.

V lost 5 bases to trimming and J lost 6 bases; unmatched junction nucleotides: 6. Per germline, CDR1 SEHNR and CDR2 FQNEAQ (reference sequence). This CDR3 is 15 amino acids long. Methods used by the authors: Nucleated cell number was recorded as an estimate derived from reference gene primer amplification. Repertoires were generated with immunoSEQ multiplex PCR, while TCRdb's copy carries only in-frame clones and drops some. Clonal size and the V and J genes are those of that table, whereas D and trimming came from the DNA. The sample yields about 180,000 clones, 80% to 90% seen once. The chain couples TRBV7-9 to TRBJ2-1, with 11 nucleotides matching TRBD2. This clonotype originated in a human donor with active or convalescent COVID-19. The donor label of this sample is uncertain. The sample comprised peripheral blood. The CDR3 DNA is TGTGCCAGCAGCCTGACTAGCGGGGCAACCAATGAGCAGTTCTTC. Protein sequence: CASSLTSGATNEQFF.